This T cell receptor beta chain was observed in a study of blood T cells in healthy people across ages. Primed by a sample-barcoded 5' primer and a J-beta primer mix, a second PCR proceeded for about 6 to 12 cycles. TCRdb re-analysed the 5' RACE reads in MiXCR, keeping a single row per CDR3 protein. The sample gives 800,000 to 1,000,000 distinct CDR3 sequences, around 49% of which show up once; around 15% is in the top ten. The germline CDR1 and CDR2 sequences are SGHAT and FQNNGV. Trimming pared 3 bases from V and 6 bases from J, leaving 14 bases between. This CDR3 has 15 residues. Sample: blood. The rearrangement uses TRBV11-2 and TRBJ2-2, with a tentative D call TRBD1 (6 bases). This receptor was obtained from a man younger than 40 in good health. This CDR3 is CASSFETGWAGELFF. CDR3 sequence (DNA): TGTGCCAGCAGCTTTGAAACAGGGTGGGCCGGGGAGCTGTTTTTT.